A single sample is the source of the 22 T cell receptor beta chains below, sequenced in a study of cytomegalovirus exposure and HLA in healthy donors. Method: immunoSEQ multiplex PCR; TCRdb's copy keeps in-frame clones and lacks some. The data contain around 250,000 clones, 90% of them singletons. The sample comprised PBMCs. Every receptor here comes from a woman younger than 30 in good health and CMV-seronegative.

The chain employs TRBV2 and TRBJ1-1; 8 bases fit TRBD1. Germline V gene data show CDR1 as SNHLY and CDR2 as FYNNEI. The CDR3 extends over 16 amino acids. The V and J ends lost 7 bases and 0 bases, in that order; junction bases with no gene match: 10. Here the CDR3 reads CASTESRTGMNTEAFF. The CDR3 nucleotides read TGTGCCAGCACCGAATCCCGGACAGGGATGAACACTGAAGCTTTCTTT.

This clone was seen only once. This chain uses TRBV4-1 with TRBJ2-7, with D unresolved. The CDR3 is 14 residues long. Germline loops: CDR1 MGHRA, CDR2 YSYEKL. V lost 2 bases and J lost 1, with 9 bases in between. The CDR3 bases are TGCGCCAGCAGCCAACAGATAAATTCCTACGAGCAGTACTTC. It yields the protein CASSQQINSYEQYF.

This chain links TRBV4-1 with TRBJ2-3; D is possibly TRBD2 (5 bases). V lost 1 base and J lost 6, with 20 bases in between. The CDR3 has 17 residues. From germline, CDR1 is MGHRA and CDR2 YSYEKL. The CDR3 spells CASSQVSVGRALDTQYF. The CDR3 DNA sequence: TGCGCCAGCAGCCAAGTATCAGTAGGGCGGGCCTTGGATACGCAGTATTTT.

The sample holds one count of this clone. The chain couples TRBV28 to TRBJ1-1, with unresolved D. The V gene lost 7 bases and the J gene lost 3 bases, with 9 bases spanning the gap. This CDR3 is built from 12 residues. The germline gives CDR1 MDHEN, CDR2 SYDVKM. The CDR3 here is CASIGPDTEAFF. For the CDR3, the DNA is TGTGCCAGCATCGGTCCCGACACTGAAGCTTTCTTT.

This CDR3 reads CASSWTGGENTEAFF. CDR3 sequence (DNA): TGTGCCAGCAGCTGGACAGGGGGCGAGAACACTGAAGCTTTCTTT. This chain connects TRBV11-2 to TRBJ1-1, with 11 positions matching TRBD1. With 4 bases clipped from V and 1 base from J, the junction kept 2 bases outside the gene matches. The CDR3 is 15 amino acids. CDR1 and CDR2 (germline): SGHAT, FQNNGV.

This chain connects TRBV7-9 to TRBJ1-6, with a weak D call TRBD1 (5 bases). From germline, CDR1 is SEHNR and CDR2 FQNEAQ (reference sequence). V lost 2 bases and J 9 bases, leaving 17 bases between the germline ends. The CDR3 is made up of 16 amino acids. CDR3 sequence (DNA): TGTGCCAGCAGCTTAAGTGGTCAGGGAGGCAGTTCACCCCTCCACTTT. Translating it yields CASSLSGQGGSSPLHF. The whole variable domain, remainder taken from reference TRBV7-9 and TRBJ1-6, is DTGVSQNPRHKITKRGQNVTFRCDPISEHNRLYWYRQTLGQGPEFLTYFQNEAQLEKSRLLSDRFSAERPKGSFSTLEIQRTEQGDSAMYLCASSLSGQGGSSPLHFGNGTRLTVT.

The chain uses TRBV7-8 and TRBJ2-7, with 10 bases fitting TRBD2. This CDR3 comprises 15 residues. Germline values: CDR1 SGHVS, CDR2 FQNEAQ. J gave up 7 bases and V 2 bases, and 8 bases lay outside the gene matches. CDR3 sequence (DNA): TGTGCCAGCAGCTTACTCAGCGGGGGGGCTTGGGAGCAGTACTTC. Its protein is CASSLLSGGAWEQYF.

The chain employs TRBV2 and TRBJ1-1; TRBD1 might be the D (6 bases). Germline assignment: CDR1 SNHLY and CDR2 FYNNEI. V gave up 6 bases and J gave up 0 bases, with 11 bases separating them. There are 14 residues in the CDR3. The CDR3 nucleotides are TGTGCCAGCAGGGCAAGGGGGTTGAACACTGAAGCTTTCTTT. Translation: CASRARGLNTEAFF.

The chain couples TRBV28 to TRBJ2-7, with D tentatively TRBD1 (6 bases). This CDR3 is 15 amino acids long. Germline values: CDR1 MDHEN, CDR2 SYDVKM. The V end was cut by 5 bases, the J end by 0 bases, with 14 bases between. CDR3 coding DNA: TGTGCCAGCAGTAGTGCAGGGGTAAGCTCCTACGAGCAGTACGTC. It specifies CASSSAGVSSYEQYV.

The gene calls are TRBV5-4 and TRBJ2-1; 12 bases agree with TRBD2. Per the germline V gene, CDR1 is SGHNT and CDR2 is YYREEE (reference sequence). There are 15 residues in the CDR3. The J segment lost 2 bases and the V segment lost 6 bases, leaving 3 bases of the junction unmatched. The CDR3 loop is CASKPSGGAYNEQFF. The DNA for the CDR3 is TGTGCCAGCAAACCTAGCGGGGGGGCCTACAATGAGCAGTTCTTC.

The rearrangement links TRBV4-1 to TRBJ2-7, with 8 bases lining up with TRBD2. V shed 1 base and J 6 bases; nucleotides not matched to a gene: 8. CDR3 length: 15 residues. Looked up from germline, CDR1 is MGHRA and CDR2 is YSYEKL. CDR3 loop: CASSQAPAGGVEQYF. In nucleotides, the CDR3 is TGCGCCAGCAGCCAAGCCCCCGCGGGGGGCGTCGAGCAGTACTTC.

The CDR3 sequence: CASKEGQGGNTEAFF. The CDR3 DNA sequence: TGTGCCAGTAAAGAAGGACAGGGCGGGAACACTGAAGCTTTCTTT. The chain has TRBV19 and TRBJ1-1, with 8 bases aligning to TRBD1. CDR3 length: 15 amino acids. Trimming at V came to 7 bases and at J to 1 base, leaving 8 bases not matched to a gene. In germline, CDR1 is LNHDA, CDR2 SQIVND (reference sequence). The whole variable domain, filled in from reference TRBV19 and TRBJ1-1, reads DGGITQSPKYLFRKEGQNVTLSCEQNLNHDAMYWYRQDPGQGLRLIYYSQIVNDFQKGDIAEGYSVSREKKESFPLTVTSAQKNPTAFYLCASKEGQGGNTEAFFGQGTRLTVV.

V gene TRBV7-9 combines with J gene TRBJ2-3, with 10 bases matching TRBD2. V gave up 0 bases and J gave up 3 bases; unmatched junction bases: 6. This CDR3 spans 17 amino acids. From germline, CDR1 is SEHNR and CDR2 FQNEAQ (reference sequence). In DNA, the CDR3 is TGTGCCAGCAGCTTAGCAAATAGCGGGGGGTGGACAGATACGCAGTATTTT. Its protein is CASSLANSGGWTDTQYF.

The chain uses TRBV6-1 and TRBJ2-7, with 9 bases that match TRBD1. The V segment lost 5 bases and the J segment 5 bases; nucleotides outside the gene matches: 7. The CDR3 has 14 amino acids. CDR1 is MNHNS, CDR2 SASEGT, per germline. The CDR3: CASSTHRGQNEQYV. CDR3 in DNA: TGTGCCAGCAGTACACACAGGGGGCAAAACGAGCAGTACGTC.

DNA for the CDR3: TGTGCCAGCAGCACCCGGGACGGGGGAGAAGCTTTCTTT. Residues: CASSTRDGGEAFF. The chain combines TRBV28 with TRBJ1-1; tentative D call: TRBD1 (5 bases). This CDR3 comprises 13 residues. CDR1 and CDR2 (germline): MDHEN, SYDVKM. Trimming cost V 6 bases and J 8 bases, with 16 bases left between them.

The chain recombines TRBV27 with TRBJ1-2; the match to TRBD1 covers 7 bases. With 4 bases clipped from V and 3 bases from J, the junction kept 5 bases outside the gene matches. The CDR3 length is 14 residues. CDR1 is MNHEY and CDR2 is SMNVEV in the germline V gene (reference sequence). The chain's CDR3 is CASSSLGTDYGYTF. In nucleotides, the CDR3 is TGTGCCAGCAGTTCCCTCGGGACAGACTATGGCTACACCTTC.

The chain recombines TRBV30 with TRBJ2-5; 7 bases match TRBD2. Trimming at V came to 5 bases and at J to 5 bases, leaving 8 bases not matched to a gene. CDR3 length equals 13 residues. CDR1 is GTSNPN, CDR2 SVGIG, per germline (reference sequence). The CDR3: CAWVLGGTETQYF. The CDR3 bases are TGTGCCTGGGTTCTGGGGGGGACTGAGACCCAGTACTTC.

This sequence joins TRBV25-1 and TRBJ2-7, with 8 bases aligning to TRBD2. V lost 5 bases and J lost 2; bases outside the gene matches: 2. Germline CDR1 and CDR2: MGHDK and SYGVNS. The CDR3 is 13 amino acids. CDR3 region: CASSISGAYEQYF. CDR3 nucleotides: TGTGCCAGCAGTATTAGCGGGGCCTACGAGCAGTACTTC.

The chain has TRBV5-1 and TRBJ2-3, with D unresolved. The CDR3 has 13 residues. The V gene's germline CDR1 is SGHRS and CDR2 YFSETQ. Trimming stripped 4 bases from V and 6 bases from J, with 12 bases between. CDR3 region: CASSLGPGDTQYF. DNA of the CDR3: TGCGCCAGCAGCCTGGGCCCAGGTGATACGCAGTATTTT.

The rearrangement joins TRBV27 to TRBJ2-1, with TRBD1 matching 7 bases. The V gene's germline CDR1 is MNHEY and CDR2 SMNVEV (reference sequence). The CDR3 is made up of 15 amino acids. V trimming: 3 bases; J trimming: 6 bases; junction bases outside the gene matches: 8. CDR3 in DNA: TGTGCCAGCAGTTTGGGTCAGGGGGTTGGCAATGAGCAGTTCTTC. This codes for CASSLGQGVGNEQFF.

This chain joins TRBV9 and TRBJ2-5, with 7 nucleotides matching TRBD1. The V segment lost 4 bases and the J segment 4 bases; nucleotides outside the gene matches: 10. CDR1 SGDLS and CDR2 YYNGEE come from the germline V gene. This CDR3 contains 15 residues. The CDR3: CASSPNRGRGETQYF. CDR3 DNA sequence: TGTGCCAGCAGCCCAAACAGGGGACGGGGAGAGACCCAGTACTTC.

The chain joins TRBV5-4 to TRBJ1-1, with D possibly matching TRBD1 (6 bases). Trimming took off 4 bases at V and 1 base at J, with 20 bases between the two ends. The germline V gene encodes CDR1 SGHNT and CDR2 YYREEE (reference sequence). The CDR3 totals 17 residues. For the CDR3, the DNA is TGTGCCAGCAGCCCCTCAATTAACAGGGTGGAGAACACTGAAGCTTTCTTT. This codes for CASSPSINRVENTEAFF.